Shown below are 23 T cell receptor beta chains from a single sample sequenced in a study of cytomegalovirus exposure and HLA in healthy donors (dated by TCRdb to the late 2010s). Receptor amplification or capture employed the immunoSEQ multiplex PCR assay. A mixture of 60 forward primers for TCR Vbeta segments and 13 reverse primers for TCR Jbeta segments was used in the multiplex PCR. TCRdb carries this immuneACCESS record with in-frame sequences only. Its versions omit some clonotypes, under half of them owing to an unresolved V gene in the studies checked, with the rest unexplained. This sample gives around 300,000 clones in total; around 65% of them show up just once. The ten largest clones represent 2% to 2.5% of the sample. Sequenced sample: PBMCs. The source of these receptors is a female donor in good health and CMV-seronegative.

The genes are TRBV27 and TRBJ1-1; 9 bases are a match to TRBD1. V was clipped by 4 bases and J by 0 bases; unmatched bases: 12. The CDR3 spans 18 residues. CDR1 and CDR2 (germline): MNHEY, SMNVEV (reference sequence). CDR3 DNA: TGTGCCAGCAGTTCACCGATGAAAGGGACAGGGATGAACACTGAAGCTTTCTTT. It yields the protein CASSSPMKGTGMNTEAFF.

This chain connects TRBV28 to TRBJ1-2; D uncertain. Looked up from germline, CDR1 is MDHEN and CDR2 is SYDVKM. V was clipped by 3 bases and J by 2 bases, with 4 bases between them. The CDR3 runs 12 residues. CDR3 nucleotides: TGTGCCAGCAGTTTGAGGAACTATGGCTACACCTTC. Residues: CASSLRNYGYTF.

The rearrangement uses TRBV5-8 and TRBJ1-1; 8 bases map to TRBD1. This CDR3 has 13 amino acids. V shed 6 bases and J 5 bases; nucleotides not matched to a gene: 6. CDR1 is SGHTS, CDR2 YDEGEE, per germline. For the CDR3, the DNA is TGTGCCAGCAACCGGGACAGGAGAACTGAAGCTTTCTTT. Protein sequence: CASNRDRRTEAFF.

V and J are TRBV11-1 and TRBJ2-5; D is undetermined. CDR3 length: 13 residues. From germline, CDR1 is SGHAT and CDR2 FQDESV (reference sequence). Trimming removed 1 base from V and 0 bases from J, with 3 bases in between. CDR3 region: CASSLGDQETQYF. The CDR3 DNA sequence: TGTGCCAGCAGCTTAGGAGACCAAGAGACCCAGTACTTC. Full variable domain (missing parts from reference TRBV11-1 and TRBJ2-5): EAEVAQSPRYKITEKSQAVAFWCDPISGHATLYWYRQILGQGPELLVQFQDESVVDDSQLPKDRFSAERLKGVDSTLKIQPAELGDSAMYLCASSLGDQETQYFGPGTRLLVL.

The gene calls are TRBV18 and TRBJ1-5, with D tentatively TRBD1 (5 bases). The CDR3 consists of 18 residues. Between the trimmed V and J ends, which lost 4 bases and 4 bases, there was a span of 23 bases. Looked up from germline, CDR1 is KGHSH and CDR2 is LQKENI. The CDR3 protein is CASSHGGLLGQRNQPQHF. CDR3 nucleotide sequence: TGTGCCAGCTCACACGGGGGTCTCCTCGGACAAAGAAATCAGCCCCAGCATTTT.

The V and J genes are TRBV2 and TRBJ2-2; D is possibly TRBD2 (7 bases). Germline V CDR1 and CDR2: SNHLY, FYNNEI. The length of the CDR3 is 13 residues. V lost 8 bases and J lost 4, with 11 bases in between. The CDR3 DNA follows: TGTGCCAGCGGGGCGGGGGCCACCGGGGAGCTGTTTTTT. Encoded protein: CASGAGATGELFF.

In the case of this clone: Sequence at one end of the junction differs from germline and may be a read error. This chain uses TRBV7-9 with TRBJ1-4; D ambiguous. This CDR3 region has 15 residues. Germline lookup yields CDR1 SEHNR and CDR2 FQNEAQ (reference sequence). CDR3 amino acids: CSSSPLERVNEKLFF. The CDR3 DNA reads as TGTTCCAGCAGCCCCTTGGAGCGGGTTAATGAAAAACTGTTTTTT.

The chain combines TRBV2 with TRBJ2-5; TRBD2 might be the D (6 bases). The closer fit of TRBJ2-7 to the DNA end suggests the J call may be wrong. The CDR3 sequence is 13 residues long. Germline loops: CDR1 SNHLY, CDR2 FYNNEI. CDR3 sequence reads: CASKEGRAYEQYF. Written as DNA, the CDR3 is TGTGCCAGCAAGGAGGGCAGGGCCTACGAGCAGTACTTC.

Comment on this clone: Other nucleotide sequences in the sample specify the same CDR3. This chain's CDR3 is CATSRGGLEGSGELFF. The CDR3 DNA reads as TGTGCCACCAGCAGGGGGGGGCTAGAGGGATCCGGGGAGCTGTTTTTT. This chain connects TRBV15 to TRBJ2-2, with D maybe TRBD2 (7 bases). With 3 bases removed from V and 6 bases from J, the gap between germline ends came to 17 bases. The length of the CDR3 is 16 residues. CDR1 LNHNV and CDR2 YYDKDF come from the germline V gene (reference sequence).

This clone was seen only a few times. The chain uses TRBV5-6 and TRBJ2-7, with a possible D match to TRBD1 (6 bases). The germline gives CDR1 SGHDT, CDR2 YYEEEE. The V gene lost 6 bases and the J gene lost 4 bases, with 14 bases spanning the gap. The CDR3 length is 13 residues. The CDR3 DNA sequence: TGTGCCAGCAACCCAGGACAGCGGTACGAGCAGTACTTC. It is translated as CASNPGQRYEQYF.

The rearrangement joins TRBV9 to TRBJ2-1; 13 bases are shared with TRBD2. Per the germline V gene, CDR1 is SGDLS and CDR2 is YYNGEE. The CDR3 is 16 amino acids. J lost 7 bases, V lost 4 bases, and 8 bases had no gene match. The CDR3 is CASSTQLAGGPNEQFF. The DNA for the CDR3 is TGTGCCAGCAGCACACAACTAGCGGGAGGGCCGAATGAGCAGTTCTTC.

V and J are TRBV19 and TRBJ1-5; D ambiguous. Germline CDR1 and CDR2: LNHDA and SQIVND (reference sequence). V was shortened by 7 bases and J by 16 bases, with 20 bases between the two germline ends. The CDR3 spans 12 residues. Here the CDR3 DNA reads TGTGCCAGTATCGGAAGCGGGCAGGTCCGACATTTT. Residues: CASIGSGQVRHF.

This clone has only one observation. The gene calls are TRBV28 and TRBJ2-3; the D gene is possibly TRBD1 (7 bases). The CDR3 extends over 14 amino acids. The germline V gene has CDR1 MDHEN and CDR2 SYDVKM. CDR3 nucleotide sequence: TGTGCTGGATCAGGGGGGCGCGACAGGGATACGCAGTATTTT. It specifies CAGSGGRDRDTQYF.

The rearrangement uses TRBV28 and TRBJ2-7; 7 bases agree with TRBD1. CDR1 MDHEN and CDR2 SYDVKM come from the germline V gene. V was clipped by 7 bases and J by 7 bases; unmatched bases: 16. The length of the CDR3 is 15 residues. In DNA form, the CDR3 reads TGTGCCAGCATGACTATCCGGGACAGAGCGTCGGAGCAGTACTTC. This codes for CASMTIRDRASEQYF.

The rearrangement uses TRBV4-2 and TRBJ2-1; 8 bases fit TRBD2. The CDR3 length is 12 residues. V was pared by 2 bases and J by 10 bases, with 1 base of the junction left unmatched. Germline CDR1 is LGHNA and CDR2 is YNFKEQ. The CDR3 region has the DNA TGTGCCAGCAGCCAAACTAGCGGAGAGCAGTTCTTC. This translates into CASSQTSGEQFF.

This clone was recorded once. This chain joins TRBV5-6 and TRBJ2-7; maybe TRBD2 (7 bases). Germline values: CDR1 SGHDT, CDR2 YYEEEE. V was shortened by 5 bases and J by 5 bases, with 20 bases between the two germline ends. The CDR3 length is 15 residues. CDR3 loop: CASSGGGRGINEQYF. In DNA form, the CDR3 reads TGTGCCAGCAGTGGGGGGGGCCGTGGGATCAACGAGCAGTACTTC.

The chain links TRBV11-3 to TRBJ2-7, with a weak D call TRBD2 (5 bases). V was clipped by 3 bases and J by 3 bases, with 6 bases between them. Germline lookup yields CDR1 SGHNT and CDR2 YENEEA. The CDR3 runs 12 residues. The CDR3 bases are TGTGCCAGCAGCTTGGGAGACTACGAGCAGTACTTC. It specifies CASSLGDYEQYF.

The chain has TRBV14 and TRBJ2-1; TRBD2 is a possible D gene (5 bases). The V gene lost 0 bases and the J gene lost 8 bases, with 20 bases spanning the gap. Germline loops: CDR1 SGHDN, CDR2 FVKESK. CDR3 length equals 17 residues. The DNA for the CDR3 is TGTGCCAGCAGCCAAGATTTGGCGACTACTCCGTTCTATGAGCAGTTCTTC. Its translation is CASSQDLATTPFYEQFF.

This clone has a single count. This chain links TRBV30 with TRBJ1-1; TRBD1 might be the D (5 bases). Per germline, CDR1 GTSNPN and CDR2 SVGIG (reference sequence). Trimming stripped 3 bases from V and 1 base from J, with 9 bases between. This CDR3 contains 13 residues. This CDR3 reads CAWRIGGNTEAFF. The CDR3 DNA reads TGTGCCTGGAGAATCGGGGGGAACACTGAAGCTTTCTTT.

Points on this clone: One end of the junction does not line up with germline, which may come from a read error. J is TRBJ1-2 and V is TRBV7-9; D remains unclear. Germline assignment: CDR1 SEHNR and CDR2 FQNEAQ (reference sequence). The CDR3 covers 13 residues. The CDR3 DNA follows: TGTTCCAGCAGCTTCCCGGGAGGCTATGGCTACACCTTC. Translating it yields CSSSFPGGYGYTF. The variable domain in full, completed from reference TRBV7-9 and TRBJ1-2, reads DTGVSQNPRHKITKRGQNVTFRCDPISEHNRLYWYRQTLGQGPEFLTYFQNEAQLEKSRLLSDRFSAERPKGSFSTLEIQRTEQGDSAMYLCSSSFPGGYGYTFGSGTRLTVV.

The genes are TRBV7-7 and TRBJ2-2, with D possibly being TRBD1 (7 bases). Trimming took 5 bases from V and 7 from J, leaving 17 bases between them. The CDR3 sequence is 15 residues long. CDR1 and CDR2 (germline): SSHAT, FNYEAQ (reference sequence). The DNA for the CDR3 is TGTGCCAGCAGCCCGGTCAGGGGGGCTGACGGGGAGCTGTTTTTT. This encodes CASSPVRGADGELFF.

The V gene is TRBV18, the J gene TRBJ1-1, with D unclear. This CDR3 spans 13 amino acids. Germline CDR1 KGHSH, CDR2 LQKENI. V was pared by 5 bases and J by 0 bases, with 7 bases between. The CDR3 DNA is TGTGCCAGCTCATCTAGTGTGAACACTGAAGCTTTCTTT. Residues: CASSSSVNTEAFF.

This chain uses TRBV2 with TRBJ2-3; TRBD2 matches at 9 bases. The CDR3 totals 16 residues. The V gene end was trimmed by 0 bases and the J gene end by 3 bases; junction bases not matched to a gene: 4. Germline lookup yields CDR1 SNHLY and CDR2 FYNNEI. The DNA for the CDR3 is TGTGCCAGCAGTGAAGCGCGGGGGGGGCGTACAGATACGCAGTATTTT. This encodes CASSEARGGRTDTQYF. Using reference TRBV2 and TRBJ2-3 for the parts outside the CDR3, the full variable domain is EPEVTQTPSHQVTQMGQEVILRCVPISNHLYFYWYRQILGQKVEFLVSFYNNEISEKSEIFDDQFSVERPDGSNFTLKIRSTKLEDSAMYFCASSEARGGRTDTQYFGPGTRLTVL.